These 27 T cell receptor beta chains were all obtained from the same sample, sequenced in a study of T cells in Graves' hyperthyroidism and ophthalmopathy. The source material, RNA transcripts, was used to amplify TCR beta CDR3 regions. First-round RT-PCR with HTBI primers amplified the TCR CDR3 region. Via MiXCR, TCRdb re-called the multiplex PCR reads, giving one row per CDR3 protein. Among roughly 740,000 distinct CDR3 sequences listed, 16% were seen once. The sequenced material came from blood. The source is a man aged 18 to 29 with Graves' hyperthyroidism.

This clonotype was observed many times. The chain links TRBV2 to TRBJ2-3; maybe TRBD2 (6 bases). The CDR3 length is 15 residues. Germline CDR1 and CDR2: SNHLY and FYNNEI. V gave up 6 bases and J gave up 3 bases, with 16 bases separating them. CDR3 amino acids: CASRGDSHRTDTQYF. The CDR3 nucleotides read TGTGCCAGCAGGGGGGACTCCCATAGGACAGATACGCAGTATTTT.

The CDR3 nucleotides read TGTGCCTGGAGTGTAGGACTAGCCGGCGGGGAGCTGTTTTTT. Encoded protein: CAWSVGLAGGELFF. The chain carries TRBV30 and TRBJ2-2, with TRBD2 matching 8 bases. CDR1 and CDR2 from the germline V gene are GTSNPN and SVGIG (reference sequence). Trimming removed 0 bases from V and 7 bases from J; junction bases left unmatched: 4. The CDR3 sequence is 14 residues long. Complete variable domain (other parts from reference TRBV30 and TRBJ2-2): SQTIHQWPATLVQPVGSPLSLECTVEGTSNPNLYWYRQAAGRGLQLLFYSVGIGQISSEVPQNLSASRPQDRQFILSSKKLLLSDSGFYLCAWSVGLAGGELFFGEGSRLTVL.

This clonotype occurred many times. This chain uses TRBV7-8 with TRBJ2-4; the D gene could be TRBD1 or TRBD2 (5 bases each). This CDR3 comprises 13 residues. Trimming took 6 bases from V and 6 from J, leaving 12 bases between them. From germline, CDR1 is SGHVS and CDR2 FQNEAQ. The CDR3 region is CASSYKGRNIQYF. The CDR3 DNA follows: TGTGCCAGCAGTTATAAGGGGAGAAACATTCAGTACTTC.

The V gene is TRBV6-5, the J gene TRBJ1-2; no reliable D call. The CDR3 has 13 residues. V was clipped by 0 bases and J by 11 bases, with 13 bases between them. Germline V gene sequence: CDR1 MNHEY, CDR2 SVGAGI. CDR3 sequence (DNA): TGTGCCAGCAGTTACTCGAACCAAGGCTCTTACACCTTC. It translates to CASSYSNQGSYTF.

There are a few counts of this clonotype. The gene calls are TRBV24-1 and TRBJ1-6; no firm D call. Trimming cost V 5 bases and J 8 bases, with 15 bases left between them. Germline lookup yields CDR1 KGHDR and CDR2 SFDVKD. This CDR3 region has 15 residues. CDR3 coding DNA: TGTGCCACCAGTGGAATAGCTACTAAGGATTCACCCCTCCACTTT. Translation: CATSGIATKDSPLHF.

This clonotype was observed many times. The J gene is TRBJ2-1, the V gene TRBV20-1; TRBD1 aligns across 8 bases. The CDR3 contains 14 residues. Losses at the gene ends were 3 bases for V and 6 bases for J; bases not matched to a gene: 7. Germline CDR1 DFQATT, CDR2 SNEGSKA (reference sequence). The CDR3 nucleotides are TGCAGTGCTAGCGGACAGGGTACGGGCAATGAGCAGTTCTTC. Its protein product is CSASGQGTGNEQFF.

The chain links TRBV20-1 to TRBJ1-2, with TRBD1 as a possible D gene (5 bases). This CDR3 is 13 amino acids long. From germline, CDR1 is DFQATT and CDR2 SNEGSKA (reference sequence). V lost 1 base and J lost 2, with 8 bases in between. The CDR3 reads CSARARVNYGYTF. The CDR3 DNA is TGCAGTGCTAGAGCCAGGGTGAACTATGGCTACACCTTC.

This clonotype was counted a few times. This sequence joins TRBV20-1 and TRBJ2-1; 9 positions agree with TRBD2. The V gene's germline CDR1 is DFQATT and CDR2 SNEGSKA (reference sequence). Trimming cost V 1 base and J 2 bases; bases outside gene matches: 9. The CDR3 totals 17 residues. CDR3 in DNA: TGCAGTGCTAGAGGGGGGGGTAGCGGGAGTACCTACAATGAGCAGTTCTTC. Its translation: CSARGGGSGSTYNEQFF.

This clonotype was seen more than once but under ten times. V gene TRBV4-2 combines with J gene TRBJ2-3, with 13 bases that match TRBD2. The germline gives CDR1 LGHNA, CDR2 YNFKEQ. This CDR3 spans 16 amino acids. The junction had 6 bases not matched to a gene; V was cut back by 3 bases and J by 6 bases. CDR3 residues: CASSQRTSGGPDTQYF. CDR3 bases: TGTGCCAGCAGCCAGAGGACTAGCGGGGGCCCGGATACGCAGTATTTT.

The rearrangement joins TRBV6-1 to TRBJ2-1; D might be TRBD1 or TRBD2, each matching 5 bases. Germline-derived CDR1 and CDR2 are MNHNS and SASEGT. CDR3 length: 14 amino acids. V was pared by 8 bases and J by 4 bases, with 15 bases between. For the CDR3, the DNA is TGTGCCAGCGGGGGTACCGGACCATACAATGAGCAGTTCTTC. Protein sequence: CASGGTGPYNEQFF.

The chain combines TRBV12-3 or TRBV12-4 with TRBJ2-2; the match to TRBD2 covers 11 bases. J lost 12 bases, V lost 2 bases, and 8 bases had no gene match. The CDR3 length is 15 residues. The CDR3 reads CASSLFGSGRVKLFF. The CDR3 nucleotides are TGTGCCAGCAGTTTATTTGGTAGCGGGAGGGTTAAGCTGTTTTTT.

This clonotype was counted between two and nine times. The chain combines TRBV11-2 with TRBJ1-1, with no clear D. This CDR3 spans 16 amino acids. From germline, CDR1 is SGHAT and CDR2 FQNNGV. V lost 1 base to trimming and J lost 4 bases, with 16 bases between them. The DNA for the CDR3 is TGTGCCAGCAGCTTAGGGGGTACGGGGTTGGGCACTGAAGCTTTCTTT. Amino acids: CASSLGGTGLGTEAFF.

Many counts were recorded for this clonotype. Mismatch with germline at one junction end may stem from a read error. The rearrangement links TRBV2 to TRBJ2-7; D possibly uses TRBD1 or TRBD2 (7 bases each). The CDR3 loop spans 13 amino acids. CDR1 and CDR2 from the germline V gene are SNHLY and FYNNEI. The CDR3 spells CASSDTGDYDQYF. The CDR3 nucleotides read TGTGCCAGCAGTGATACAGGGGACTACGATCAGTACTTC.

This clonotype has a count of ten or more. V is TRBV14 and J is TRBJ2-7; tentatively, D is TRBD1 or TRBD2 (5 bases each). CDR1 is SGHDN, CDR2 FVKESK, per germline. The CDR3 is made up of 15 amino acids. Trimming took off 5 bases at V and 2 bases at J, with 16 bases between the two ends. In nucleotides, the CDR3 is TGTGCCAGCAGCTTATTCGGTGGGGGTCCCTACGAGCAGTACTTC. Its translation: CASSLFGGGPYEQYF.

This clonotype was observed many times. CDR3 nucleotides: TGTGCCAGCAGCCAAGGGAAGACAGGAGGCTACACCTTC. It encodes CASSQGKTGGYTF. The rearrangement uses TRBV3-1 and TRBJ1-2, with D possibly being TRBD1 (6 bases). The length of the CDR3 is 13 residues. V gave up 1 base and J gave up 8 bases, with 11 bases separating them. CDR1 and CDR2 from the germline V gene are LGHDT and YNNKEL (reference sequence).

The sample holds many counts of this clonotype. The chain has TRBV2 and TRBJ1-5; D gene uncertain. CDR3 size: 15 residues. Trimming cost V 5 bases and J 3 bases, with 14 bases left between them. The germline V gene encodes CDR1 SNHLY and CDR2 FYNNEI. CDR3 sequence reads: CASSFSFRDNQPQHF. In DNA, the CDR3 is TGTGCCAGCAGTTTTTCCTTCCGGGACAATCAGCCCCAGCATTTT.

The sample holds a few counts of this clonotype. The gene calls are TRBV6-2 or TRBV6-3 and TRBJ2-7, with 12 bases aligning to TRBD1. Looked up from germline, CDR1 is MNHEY and CDR2 is SVGEGT. Trimming removed 5 bases from V and 4 bases from J; junction bases left unmatched: 9. The CDR3 contains 16 residues. CDR3 nucleotide sequence: TGTGCCAGCAGTCCCATCGGGACAGGGGGCTTGTACGAGCAGTACTTC. Translated: CASSPIGTGGLYEQYF.

This clonotype has a handful of counts. The chain has TRBV7-9 and TRBJ2-2, with D unresolved. CDR1 SEHNR and CDR2 FQNEAQ come from the germline V gene (reference sequence). The germline V and J ends were trimmed by 5 bases and 7 bases, with 8 bases remaining between them. The CDR3 covers 12 residues. The CDR3 nucleotides read TGTGCCAGCAGCGCAGATGGCGGGGAGCTGTTTTTT. Protein product: CASSADGGELFF.

The sample holds many counts of this clonotype. The chain recombines TRBV9 with TRBJ2-2, with TRBD2 identical over 12 bases. After removal of 3 bases from V and 5 bases from J, the junction contained 8 bases not matched to a gene. The CDR3 totals 17 residues. The germline V gene encodes CDR1 SGDLS and CDR2 YYNGEE. The DNA for the CDR3 is TGTGCCAGCAGCGCCCCGACTAGCGGGAGTTTGACCGGGGAGCTGTTTTTT. It specifies CASSAPTSGSLTGELFF.

In its sample, this clonotype was seen many times. This rearrangement joins TRBV2 to TRBJ2-7; no clear D gene. The CDR3 sequence is 13 residues long. V lost 5 bases and J lost 9, with 17 bases in between. Germline lookup yields CDR1 SNHLY and CDR2 FYNNEI. Written as DNA, the CDR3 is TGTGCCAGCAGTTTCGACCGTCTTCCGGGGCAGTACTTC. Residues: CASSFDRLPGQYF.

The rearrangement uses TRBV5-4 and TRBJ2-3; 7 positions agree with TRBD1. V was clipped by 0 bases and J by 3 bases; unmatched bases: 4. Looked up from germline, CDR1 is SGHNT and CDR2 is YYREEE (reference sequence). The CDR3 loop spans 15 amino acids. The CDR3 spells CASSLAQGVTDTQYF. For the CDR3, the DNA is TGTGCCAGCAGCTTGGCCCAGGGGGTTACAGATACGCAGTATTTT.

This clonotype was counted only a few times. The J gene is TRBJ2-7, the V gene TRBV11-2; possible D gene TRBD2, 5 bases. Germline V gene lookup returns CDR1 SGHAT and CDR2 FQNNGV. V shed 0 bases and J shed 7 bases, with 22 bases lying between them. The CDR3 contains 17 residues. The CDR3 DNA is TGTGCCAGCAGCTTAGATTTGTGGAGCGGAGGAGCCTGGGAGCAGTACTTC. This gives the protein CASSLDLWSGGAWEQYF.

This clonotype has at least ten counts. The chain uses TRBV18 and TRBJ2-1; TRBD2 aligns across 9 bases. CDR1 and CDR2 from the germline V gene are KGHSH and LQKENI. The CDR3 covers 16 residues. After removal of 1 base from V and 1 base from J, the junction contained 2 bases not matched to a gene. The CDR3 nucleotides are TGTGCCAGCTCACCACTAGCGGGAGTTTCCTACAATGAGCAGTTCTTC. Translating gives CASSPLAGVSYNEQFF. Filled out from reference TRBV18 and TRBJ2-1, the complete variable domain reads NAGVMQNPRHLVRRRGQEARLRCSPMKGHSHVYWYRQLPEEGLKFMVYLQKENIIDESGMPKERFSAEFPKEGPSILRIQQVVRGDSAAYFCASSPLAGVSYNEQFFGPGTRLTVL.

V and J are TRBV20-1 and TRBJ2-1; 10 bases agree with TRBD2. With 0 bases clipped from V and 7 bases from J, the junction kept 6 bases outside the gene matches. The germline V gene has CDR1 DFQATT and CDR2 SNEGSKA (reference sequence). This CDR3 has 15 amino acids. DNA for the CDR3: TGCAGTGCTAGAGAGAGCGGGAGGGCGGGGAATGAGCAGTTCTTC. Translation: CSARESGRAGNEQFF.

This clonotype showed up just a few times. The chain joins TRBV29-1 to TRBJ2-1; TRBD2 is a possible D gene (6 bases). The CDR3 length is 14 residues. The germline V gene has CDR1 SQVTM and CDR2 ANQGSEA. V gave up 7 bases and J gave up 4 bases, with 17 bases separating them. CDR3 sequence reads: CSAYARGNYNEQFF. The DNA for the CDR3 is TGCAGCGCGTACGCCCGGGGGAATTACAATGAGCAGTTCTTC.

This clonotype has ten or more counts. The genes are TRBV2 and TRBJ1-2; TRBD1 is a possible D gene (5 bases). Germline V gives CDR1 SNHLY, CDR2 FYNNEI. The CDR3 has 14 residues. V was cut by 6 bases and J by 0 bases, with 11 bases left in between. The CDR3 here is CASSRTTANYGYTF. The CDR3 DNA sequence: TGTGCCAGCAGCAGGACAACAGCTAACTATGGCTACACCTTC.

This rearrangement joins TRBV30 to TRBJ1-2; the D is unclear. The germline CDR1 and CDR2 sequences are GTSNPN and SVGIG (reference sequence). The CDR3 spans 13 residues. V gave up 4 bases and J gave up 6 bases, with 15 bases separating them. The CDR3 region has the DNA TGTGCCTGGAACAAAGAAGGGAGGAATGGCTACACCTTC. Its protein product is CAWNKEGRNGYTF.